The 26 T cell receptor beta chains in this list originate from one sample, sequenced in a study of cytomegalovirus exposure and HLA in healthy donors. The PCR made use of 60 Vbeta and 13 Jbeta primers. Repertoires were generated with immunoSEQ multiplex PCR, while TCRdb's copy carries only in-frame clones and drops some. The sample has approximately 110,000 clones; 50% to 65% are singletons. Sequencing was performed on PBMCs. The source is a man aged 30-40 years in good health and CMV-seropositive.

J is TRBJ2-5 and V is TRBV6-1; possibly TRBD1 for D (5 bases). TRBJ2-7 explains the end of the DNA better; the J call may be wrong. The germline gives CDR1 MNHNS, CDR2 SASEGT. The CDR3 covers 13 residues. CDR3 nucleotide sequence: TGTGCCAGCAGTGAAGTAAGGGGTTACGAGCAGTACTTC. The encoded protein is CASSEVRGYEQYF.

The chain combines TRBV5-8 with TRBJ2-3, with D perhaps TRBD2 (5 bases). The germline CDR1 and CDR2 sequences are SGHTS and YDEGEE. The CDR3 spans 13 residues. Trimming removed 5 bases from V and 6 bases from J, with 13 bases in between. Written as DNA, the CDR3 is TGTGCCAGCAGTTCGGGATTGATGGATACGCAGTATTTT. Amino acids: CASSSGLMDTQYF.

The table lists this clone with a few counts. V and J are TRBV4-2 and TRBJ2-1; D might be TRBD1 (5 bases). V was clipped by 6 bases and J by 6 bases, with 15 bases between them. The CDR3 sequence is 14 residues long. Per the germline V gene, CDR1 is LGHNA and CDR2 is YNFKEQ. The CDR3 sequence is CASRRARELNEQFF. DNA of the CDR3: TGTGCCAGCAGGCGTGCCAGGGAACTCAATGAGCAGTTCTTC.

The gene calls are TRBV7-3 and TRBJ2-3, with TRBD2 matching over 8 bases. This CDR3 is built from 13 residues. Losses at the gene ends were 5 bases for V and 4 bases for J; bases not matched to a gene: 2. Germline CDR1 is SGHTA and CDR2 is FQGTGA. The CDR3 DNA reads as TGTGCCAGCAGCGCCGGGGGGGCAGATACGCAGTATTTT. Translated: CASSAGGADTQYF.

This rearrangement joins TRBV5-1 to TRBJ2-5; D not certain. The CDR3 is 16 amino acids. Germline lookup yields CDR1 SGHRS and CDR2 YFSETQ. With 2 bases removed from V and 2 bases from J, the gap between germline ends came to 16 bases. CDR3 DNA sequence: TGCGCCAGCAGCTTTAGCCACATGGAAACGCAAGAGACCCAGTACTTC. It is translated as CASSFSHMETQETQYF.

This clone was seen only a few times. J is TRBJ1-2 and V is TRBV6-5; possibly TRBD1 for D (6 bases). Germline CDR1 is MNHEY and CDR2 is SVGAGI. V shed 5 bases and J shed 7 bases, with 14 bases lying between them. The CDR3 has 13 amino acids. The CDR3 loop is CASSEPGAVGYTF. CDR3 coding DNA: TGTGCCAGCAGTGAACCAGGGGCGGTTGGCTACACCTTC.

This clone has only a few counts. As DNA, the CDR3 is TGCGCCAGCAGCCAAGGACAGGCAAATTCACCCCTCCACTTT. Protein: CASSQGQANSPLHF. V usage is TRBV4-1 and J usage is TRBJ1-6; TRBD1 might be the D (6 bases). This CDR3 region has 14 residues. The V gene's germline CDR1 is MGHRA and CDR2 YSYEKL. V was clipped by 1 base and J by 7 bases, with 8 bases between them.

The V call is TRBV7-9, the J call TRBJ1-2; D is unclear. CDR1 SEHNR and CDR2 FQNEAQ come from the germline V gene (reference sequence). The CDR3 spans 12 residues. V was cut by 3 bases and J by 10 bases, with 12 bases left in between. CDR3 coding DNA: TGTGCCAGCAGCTTTTCTGACAATGTCTACACCTTC. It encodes CASSFSDNVYTF.

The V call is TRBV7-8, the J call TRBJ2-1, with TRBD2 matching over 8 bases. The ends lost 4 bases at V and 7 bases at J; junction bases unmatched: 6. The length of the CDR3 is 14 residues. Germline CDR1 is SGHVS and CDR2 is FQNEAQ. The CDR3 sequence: CASSYQRGSNEQFF. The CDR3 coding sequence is TGTGCCAGCAGCTACCAGCGGGGGTCTAATGAGCAGTTCTTC.

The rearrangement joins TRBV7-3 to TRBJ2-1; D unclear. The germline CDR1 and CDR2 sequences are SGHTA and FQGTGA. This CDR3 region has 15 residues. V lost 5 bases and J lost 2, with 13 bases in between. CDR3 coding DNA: TGTGCCAGCAGCCTAGGAACGGCCCCCTACAATGAGCAGTTCTTC. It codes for CASSLGTAPYNEQFF.

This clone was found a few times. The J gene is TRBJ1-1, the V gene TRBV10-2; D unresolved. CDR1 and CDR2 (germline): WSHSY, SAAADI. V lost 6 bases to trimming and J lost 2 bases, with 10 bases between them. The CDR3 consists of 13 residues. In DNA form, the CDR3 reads TGCGCCAGCAGAGTACAGATCAACACTGAAGCTTTCTTT. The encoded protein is CASRVQINTEAFF.

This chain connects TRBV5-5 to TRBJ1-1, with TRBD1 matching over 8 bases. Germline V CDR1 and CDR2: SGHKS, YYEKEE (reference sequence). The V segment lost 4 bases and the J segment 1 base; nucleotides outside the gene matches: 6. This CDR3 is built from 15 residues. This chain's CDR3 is CASSPGGTGNTEAFF. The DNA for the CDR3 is TGTGCCAGCAGCCCTGGAGGGACAGGGAACACTGAAGCTTTCTTT.

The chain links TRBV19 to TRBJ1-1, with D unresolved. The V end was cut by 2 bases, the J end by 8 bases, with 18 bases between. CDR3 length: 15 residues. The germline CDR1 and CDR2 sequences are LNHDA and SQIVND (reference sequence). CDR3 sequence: CASSIWSSANSEAFF. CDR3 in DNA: TGTGCCAGTAGTATATGGTCATCCGCTAATTCCGAAGCTTTCTTT.

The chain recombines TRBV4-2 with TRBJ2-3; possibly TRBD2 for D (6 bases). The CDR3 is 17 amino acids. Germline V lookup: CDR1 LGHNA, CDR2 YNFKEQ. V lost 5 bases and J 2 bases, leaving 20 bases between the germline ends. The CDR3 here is CASSDLAAGINTDTQYF. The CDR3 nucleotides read TGTGCCAGCAGCGACTTAGCCGCGGGGATAAACACAGATACGCAGTATTTT.

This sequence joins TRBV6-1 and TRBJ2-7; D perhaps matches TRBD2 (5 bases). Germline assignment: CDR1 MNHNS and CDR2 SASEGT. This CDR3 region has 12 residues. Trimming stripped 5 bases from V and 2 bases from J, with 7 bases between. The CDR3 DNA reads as TGTGCCAGCAGTATGGGAGCCTACGAGCAGTACTTC. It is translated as CASSMGAYEQYF.

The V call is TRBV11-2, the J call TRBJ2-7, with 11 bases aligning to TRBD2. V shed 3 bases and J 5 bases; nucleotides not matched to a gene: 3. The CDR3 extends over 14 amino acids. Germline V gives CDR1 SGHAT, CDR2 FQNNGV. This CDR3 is CASSLTSGVHEQYF. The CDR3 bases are TGTGCCAGCAGCTTGACTAGCGGGGTCCACGAGCAGTACTTC.

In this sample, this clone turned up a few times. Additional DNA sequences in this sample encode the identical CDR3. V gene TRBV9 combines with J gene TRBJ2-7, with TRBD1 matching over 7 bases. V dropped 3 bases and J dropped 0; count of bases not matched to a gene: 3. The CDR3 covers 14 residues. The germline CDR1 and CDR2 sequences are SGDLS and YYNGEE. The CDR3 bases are TGTGCCAGCAGCGCCCGGGACAGCTCCTACGAGCAGTACTTC. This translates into CASSARDSSYEQYF. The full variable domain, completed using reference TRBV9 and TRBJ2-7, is DSGVTQTPKHLITATGQRVTLRCSPRSGDLSVYWYQQSLDQGLQFLIQYYNGEERAKGNILERFSAQQFPDLHSELNLSSLELGDSALYFCASSARDSSYEQYFGPGTRLTVT.

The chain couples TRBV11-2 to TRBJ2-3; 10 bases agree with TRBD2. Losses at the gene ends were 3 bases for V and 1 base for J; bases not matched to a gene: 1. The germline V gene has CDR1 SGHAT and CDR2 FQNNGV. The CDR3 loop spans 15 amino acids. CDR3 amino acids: CASSFLAGGTDTQYF. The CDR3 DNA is TGTGCCAGCAGCTTTCTAGCGGGGGGCACAGATACGCAGTATTTT. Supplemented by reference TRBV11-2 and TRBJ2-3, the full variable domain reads EAGVAQSPRYKIIEKRQSVAFWCNPISGHATLYWYQQILGQGPKLLIQFQNNGVVDDSQLPKDRFSAERLKGVDSTLKIQPAKLEDSAVYLCASSFLAGGTDTQYFGPGTRLTVL.

DNA for the CDR3: TGTGCCAGCAGCGCAACCGGGACTAGCCTCAAGACCCAGTACTTC. Amino acid sequence: CASSATGTSLKTQYF. V usage is TRBV11-2 and J usage is TRBJ2-5; 9 nucleotides line up with TRBD2. Germline-derived CDR1 and CDR2 are SGHAT and FQNNGV. This CDR3 is built from 15 residues. V shed 5 bases and J 6 bases; nucleotides not matched to a gene: 10.

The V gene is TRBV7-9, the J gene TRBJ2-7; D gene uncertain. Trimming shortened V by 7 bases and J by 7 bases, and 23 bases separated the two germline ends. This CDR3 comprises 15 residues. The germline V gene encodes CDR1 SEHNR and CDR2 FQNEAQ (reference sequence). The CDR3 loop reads CASNPTQAGLREQYF. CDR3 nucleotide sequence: TGTGCCAGCAACCCCACCCAGGCAGGCCTCAGGGAGCAGTACTTC.

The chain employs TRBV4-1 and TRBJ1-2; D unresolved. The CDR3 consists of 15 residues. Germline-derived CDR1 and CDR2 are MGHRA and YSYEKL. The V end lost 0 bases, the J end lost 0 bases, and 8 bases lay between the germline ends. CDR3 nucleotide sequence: TGCGCCAGCAGCCAAGATCCCAGGACTAACTATGGCTACACCTTC. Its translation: CASSQDPRTNYGYTF.

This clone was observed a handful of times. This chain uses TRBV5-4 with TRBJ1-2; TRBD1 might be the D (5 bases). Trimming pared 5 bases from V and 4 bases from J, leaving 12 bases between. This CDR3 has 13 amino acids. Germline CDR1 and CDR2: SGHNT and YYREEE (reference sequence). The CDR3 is CASSLWQGYGYTF. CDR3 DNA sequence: TGTGCCAGCAGTTTGTGGCAGGGCTATGGCTACACCTTC. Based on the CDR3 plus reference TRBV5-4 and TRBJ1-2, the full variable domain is ETGVTQSPTHLIKTRGQQVTLRCSSQSGHNTVSWYQQALGQGPQFIFQYYREEENGRGNFPPRFSGLQFPNYSSELNVNALELDDSALYLCASSLWQGYGYTFGSGTRLTVV.

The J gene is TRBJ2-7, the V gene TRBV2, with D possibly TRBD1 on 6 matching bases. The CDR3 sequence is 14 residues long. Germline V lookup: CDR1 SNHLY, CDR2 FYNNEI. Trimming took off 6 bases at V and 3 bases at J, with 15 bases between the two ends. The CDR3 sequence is CASSDQGQNYEQYF. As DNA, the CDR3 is TGTGCCAGCAGCGACCAAGGACAGAACTACGAGCAGTACTTC.

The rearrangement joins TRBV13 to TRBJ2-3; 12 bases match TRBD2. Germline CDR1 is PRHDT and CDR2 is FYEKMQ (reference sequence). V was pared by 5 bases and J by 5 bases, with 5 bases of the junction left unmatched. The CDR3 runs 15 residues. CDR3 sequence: CASSTLAGGGDTQYF. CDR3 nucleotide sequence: TGTGCCAGCAGCACACTAGCGGGGGGTGGAGATACGCAGTATTTT. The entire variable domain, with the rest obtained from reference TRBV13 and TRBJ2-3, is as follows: AAGVIQSPRHLIKEKRETATLKCYPIPRHDTVYWYQQGPGQDPQFLISFYEKMQSDKGSIPDRFSAQQFSDYHSELNMSSLELGDSALYFCASSTLAGGGDTQYFGPGTRLTVL.

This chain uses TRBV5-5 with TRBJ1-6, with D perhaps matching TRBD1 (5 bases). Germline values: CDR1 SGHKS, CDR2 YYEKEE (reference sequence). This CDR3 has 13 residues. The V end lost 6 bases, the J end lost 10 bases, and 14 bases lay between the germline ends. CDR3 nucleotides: TGTGCCAGCATAGGGGATGAAGCCTCACCCCTCCACTTT. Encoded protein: CASIGDEASPLHF.

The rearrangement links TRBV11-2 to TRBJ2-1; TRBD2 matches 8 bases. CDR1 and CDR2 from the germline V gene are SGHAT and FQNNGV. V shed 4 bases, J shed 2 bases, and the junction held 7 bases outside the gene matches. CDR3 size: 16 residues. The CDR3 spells CASSSPGGPPYNEQFF. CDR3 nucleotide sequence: TGTGCCAGCAGCTCCCCGGGGGGGCCCCCCTACAATGAGCAGTTCTTC.